One sample yielded the 6 T cell receptor beta chains listed below, sequenced in a study of blood T cell repertoires in COVID-19. The data were produced by immunoSEQ multiplex PCR, yet TCRdb's version contains in-frame clones alone and is incomplete. The sample shows 270,000 or so clones, about 89% of them seen only once. The sequenced sample was peripheral blood. The source is a man aged 40-49 years with active or convalescent COVID-19.

The chain carries TRBV18 and TRBJ1-4; weak D call: TRBD1 (5 bases). The CDR3 extends over 14 amino acids. Per germline, CDR1 KGHSH and CDR2 LQKENI. Trimming stripped 3 bases from V and 7 bases from J, with 12 bases between. The CDR3 here is CASSPQTAFEKLFF. The CDR3 nucleotides are TGTGCCAGCTCACCCCAGACAGCGTTTGAAAAACTGTTTTTT.

The chain has TRBV3-1 (or the pseudogene TRBV3-2) and TRBJ1-2; D is uncertain. In germline, CDR1 is LGHDT, CDR2 YNNKEL (reference sequence). The CDR3 is 14 residues long. The V end lost 4 bases, the J end lost 4 bases, and 13 bases lay between the germline ends. The CDR3 bases are TGTGCCAGCAGCCCCTCCCAGCGTGGCTATGGCTACACCTTC. Amino acid sequence: CASSPSQRGYGYTF.

V usage is TRBV5-4 and J usage is TRBJ2-3, with 7 bases identical to TRBD2. V shed 2 bases, J shed 1 base, and the junction held 7 bases outside the gene matches. Germline V CDR1 and CDR2: SGHNT, YYREEE (reference sequence). The CDR3 spans 16 residues. The CDR3 DNA reads as TGTGCCAGCAGCTTAACCCGCGGGAGTGGCACAGATACGCAGTATTTT. Protein sequence: CASSLTRGSGTDTQYF.

The chain is built from TRBV12-3 or TRBV12-4 and TRBJ2-3; tentative D call: TRBD1 (6 bases). This CDR3 comprises 12 residues. With 7 bases removed from V and 4 bases from J, the gap between germline ends came to 9 bases. The CDR3, as DNA: TGTGCCAGCATGGACAGTTCAGATACGCAGTATTTT. It encodes CASMDSSDTQYF.

The chain couples TRBV27 to TRBJ2-1; TRBD1 aligns across 8 bases. Per the germline V gene, CDR1 is MNHEY and CDR2 is SMNVEV (reference sequence). Trimming at V came to 7 bases and at J to 3 bases, leaving 5 bases not matched to a gene. This CDR3 comprises 14 residues. The CDR3 region is CASKVTGGYNEQFF. The CDR3 DNA follows: TGTGCCAGCAAGGTTACAGGGGGCTACAATGAGCAGTTCTTC.

The chain is built from TRBV10-1 and TRBJ1-2; 7 bases are shared with TRBD1. The CDR3 covers 15 residues. Germline V gene sequence: CDR1 WNHNN, CDR2 SYGVQD (reference sequence). Trimming removed 3 bases from V and 6 bases from J; junction bases left unmatched: 10. CDR3 amino acids: CASSDAYRQGDGYTF. In DNA, the CDR3 is TGCGCCAGCAGTGACGCCTACCGACAGGGCGATGGCTACACCTTC.